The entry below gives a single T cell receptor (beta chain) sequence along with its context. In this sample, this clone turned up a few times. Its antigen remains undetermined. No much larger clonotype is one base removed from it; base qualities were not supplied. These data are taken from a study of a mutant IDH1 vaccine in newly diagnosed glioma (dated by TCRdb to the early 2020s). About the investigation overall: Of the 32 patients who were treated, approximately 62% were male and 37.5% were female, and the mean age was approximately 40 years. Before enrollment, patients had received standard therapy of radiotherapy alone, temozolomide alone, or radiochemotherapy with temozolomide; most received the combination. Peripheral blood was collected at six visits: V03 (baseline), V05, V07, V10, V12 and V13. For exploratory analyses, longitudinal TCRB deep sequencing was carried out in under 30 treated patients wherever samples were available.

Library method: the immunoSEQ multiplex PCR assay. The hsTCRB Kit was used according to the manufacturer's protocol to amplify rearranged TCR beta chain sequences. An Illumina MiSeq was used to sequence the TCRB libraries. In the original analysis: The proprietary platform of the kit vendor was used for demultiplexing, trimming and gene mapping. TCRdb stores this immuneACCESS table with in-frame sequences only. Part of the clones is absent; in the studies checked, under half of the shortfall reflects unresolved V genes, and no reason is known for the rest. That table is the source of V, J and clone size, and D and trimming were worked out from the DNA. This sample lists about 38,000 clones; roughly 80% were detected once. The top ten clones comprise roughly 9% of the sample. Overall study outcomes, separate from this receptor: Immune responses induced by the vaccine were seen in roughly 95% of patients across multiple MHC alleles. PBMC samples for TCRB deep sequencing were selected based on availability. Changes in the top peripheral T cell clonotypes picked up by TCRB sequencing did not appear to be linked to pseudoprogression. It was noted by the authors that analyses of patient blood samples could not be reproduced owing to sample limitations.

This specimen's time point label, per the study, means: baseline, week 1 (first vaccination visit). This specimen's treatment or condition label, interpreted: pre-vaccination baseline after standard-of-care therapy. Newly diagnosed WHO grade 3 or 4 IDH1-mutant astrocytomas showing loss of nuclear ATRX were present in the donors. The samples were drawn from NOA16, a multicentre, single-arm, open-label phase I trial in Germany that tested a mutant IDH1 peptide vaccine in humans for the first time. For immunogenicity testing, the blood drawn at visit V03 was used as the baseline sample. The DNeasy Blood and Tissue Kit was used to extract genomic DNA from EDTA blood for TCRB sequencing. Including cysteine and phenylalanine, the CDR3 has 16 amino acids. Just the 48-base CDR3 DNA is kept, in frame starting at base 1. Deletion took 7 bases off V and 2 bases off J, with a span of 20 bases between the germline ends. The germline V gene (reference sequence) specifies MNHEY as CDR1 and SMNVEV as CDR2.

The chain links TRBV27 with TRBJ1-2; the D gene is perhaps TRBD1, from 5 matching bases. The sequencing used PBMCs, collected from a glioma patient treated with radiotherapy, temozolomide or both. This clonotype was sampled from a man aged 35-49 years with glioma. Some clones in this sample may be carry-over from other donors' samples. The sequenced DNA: TGTGCCAGCACCTCCAGACGGGGGGGGAAGAACTATGGCTACACCTTC. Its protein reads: CASTSRRGGKNYGYTF.